Below, 9 T cell receptor beta chains from the same sample are listed, as sequenced in a study of T cells in localized non-small cell lung cancer. The method was immunoSEQ multiplex PCR; TCRdb's version includes in-frame clones alone and lacks a portion of them. The sample has fewer than 40,000 clones, under 85% seen once. The input for sequencing was peripheral blood, taken before any cancer treatment. These receptors were obtained from a male donor older than 55 with stage II squamous cell lung carcinoma.

The chain combines TRBV5-1 with TRBJ2-2, with D tentatively TRBD1 (6 bases). This CDR3 spans 15 amino acids. Trimming took 4 bases from V and 4 from J, leaving 14 bases between them. Germline V CDR1 and CDR2: SGHRS, YFSETQ. This chain's CDR3 is CASSVTGFGTGELFF. The CDR3 DNA sequence: TGCGCCAGCAGCGTGACAGGATTTGGCACCGGGGAGCTGTTTTTT.

In this sample, this clone is medium-sized (0.01 to 0.1%). The gene calls are TRBV2 and TRBJ1-2, with D tentatively TRBD1 (5 bases). Germline V CDR1 and CDR2: SNHLY, FYNNEI. Trimming cost V 2 bases and J 6 bases, with 13 bases left between them. The CDR3 contains 14 residues. CDR3 residues: CASSELGESDGYTF. CDR3 in DNA: TGTGCCAGCAGTGAATTAGGGGAGAGTGATGGCTACACCTTC.

This chain connects TRBV27 to TRBJ2-7; D is undetermined. CDR3 length: 13 amino acids. From germline, CDR1 is MNHEY and CDR2 SMNVEV (reference sequence). Between the trimmed V and J ends, which lost 0 bases and 3 bases, there was a span of 6 bases. The DNA for the CDR3 is TGTGCCAGCAGTTTATCAGCGCTCTACGAGCAGTACTTC. It encodes CASSLSALYEQYF.

The chain has TRBV6-5 and TRBJ2-7, with 7 bases that match TRBD2. Unmatched junction bases numbered 8, after V lost 8 bases and J lost 1 base. CDR1 MNHEY and CDR2 SVGAGI come from the germline V gene. This CDR3 contains 14 residues. This CDR3 reads CASGETSPSYEQYF. CDR3 in DNA: TGTGCCAGCGGGGAGACTAGCCCTTCCTACGAGCAGTACTTC.

The chain couples TRBV25-1 to TRBJ1-2, with 7 bases matching TRBD1. The trim removed 4 bases at V and 3 bases at J, leaving 5 bases unmatched. The CDR3 runs 14 residues. The germline gives CDR1 MGHDK, CDR2 SYGVNS. CDR3 amino acids: CASSAPGQHYGYTF. In nucleotides, the CDR3 is TGTGCCAGCAGTGCCCCGGGACAGCACTATGGCTACACCTTC.

This clone was counted between two and nine times. This chain connects TRBV30 to TRBJ1-6, with 7 nucleotides matching TRBD1. V gave up 0 bases and J gave up 9 bases; unmatched junction bases: 8. Germline V gives CDR1 GTSNPN, CDR2 SVGIG (reference sequence). This CDR3 comprises 15 residues. CDR3 nucleotide sequence: TGTGCCTGGAGTGTGGCACAGGGGATCCTTTCACCCCTCCACTTT. This sequence encodes CAWSVAQGILSPLHF.

This clone was counted a few times. The chain couples TRBV7-9 to TRBJ2-7; D is perhaps TRBD1 or TRBD2 (5 bases each). CDR3 size: 14 residues. V was clipped by 5 bases and J by 4 bases, with 15 bases between them. CDR1 and CDR2 (germline): SEHNR, FQNEAQ (reference sequence). CDR3 DNA sequence: TGTGCCAGCAGCCCATTAGCGACAGTATACGAGCAGTACTTC. Its protein product is CASSPLATVYEQYF. Full variable domain (remainder filled in from reference TRBV7-9 and TRBJ2-7): DTGVSQNPRHKITKRGQNVTFRCDPISEHNRLYWYRQTLGQGPEFLTYFQNEAQLEKSRLLSDRFSAERPKGSFSTLEIQRTEQGDSAMYLCASSPLATVYEQYFGPGTRLTVT.

The gene calls are TRBV4-2 and TRBJ2-5; the match to TRBD1 covers 8 bases. Looked up from germline, CDR1 is LGHNA and CDR2 is YNFKEQ. V lost 1 base to trimming and J lost 5 bases; unmatched junction nucleotides: 3. This CDR3 comprises 14 residues. CDR3 nucleotide sequence: TGTGCCAGCAGCCAAGTTCAGGGGGCGGAGACCCAGTACTTC. Residues: CASSQVQGAETQYF.

There are a few counts of this clone. V is TRBV5-6 and J is TRBJ1-5; the D gene is possibly TRBD1 (5 bases). Trimming removed 4 bases from V and 4 bases from J, with 15 bases in between. CDR3 size: 15 residues. Germline V lookup: CDR1 SGHDT, CDR2 YYEEEE. The CDR3 sequence is CASSRRGVSNQPQHF. CDR3 nucleotide sequence: TGTGCCAGCAGCCGGCGGGGGGTCAGTAATCAGCCCCAGCATTTT. The full variable domain, with the rest looked up from reference TRBV5-6 and TRBJ1-5, is DAGVTQSPTHLIKTRGQQVTLRCSPKSGHDTVSWYQQALGQGPQFIFQYYEEEERQRGNFPDRFSGHQFPNYSSELNVNALLLGDSALYLCASSRRGVSNQPQHFGDGTRLSIL.